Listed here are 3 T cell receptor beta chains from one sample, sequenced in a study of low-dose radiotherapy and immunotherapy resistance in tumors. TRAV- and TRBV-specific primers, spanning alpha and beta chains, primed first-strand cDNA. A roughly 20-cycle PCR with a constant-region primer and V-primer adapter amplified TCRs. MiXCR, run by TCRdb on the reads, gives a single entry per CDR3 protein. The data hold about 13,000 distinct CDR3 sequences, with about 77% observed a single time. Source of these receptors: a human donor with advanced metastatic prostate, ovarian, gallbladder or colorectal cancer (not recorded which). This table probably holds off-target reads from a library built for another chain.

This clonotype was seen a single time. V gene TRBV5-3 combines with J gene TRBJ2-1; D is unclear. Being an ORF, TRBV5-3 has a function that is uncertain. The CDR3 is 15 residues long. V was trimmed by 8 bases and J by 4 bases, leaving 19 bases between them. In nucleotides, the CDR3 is TGTGCCAGCACCCGGTTCACTTGGGAATACAATGAGCAGTTCTTC. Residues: CASTRFTWEYNEQFF.

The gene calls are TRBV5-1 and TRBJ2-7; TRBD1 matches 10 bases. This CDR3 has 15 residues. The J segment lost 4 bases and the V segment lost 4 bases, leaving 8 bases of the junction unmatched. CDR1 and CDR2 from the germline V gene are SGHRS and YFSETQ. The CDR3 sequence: CASSHPGTGVYEQYF. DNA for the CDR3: TGCGCCAGCAGCCATCCCGGGACAGGGGTATACGAGCAGTACTTC.

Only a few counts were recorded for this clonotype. This CDR3 is CASIYGGGPSYEQYF. The CDR3 DNA reads as TGTGCCAGCATCTATGGGGGGGGGCCCTCCTACGAGCAGTACTTC. This sequence joins TRBV2 and TRBJ2-7, with D possibly matching TRBD2 (7 bases). V dropped 7 bases and J dropped 0 bases, with 16 bases sitting between them. The CDR3 runs to 15 residues. Per germline, CDR1 SNHLY and CDR2 FYNNEI.